This TCR beta chain was recovered during a study of beta chain features in type 1 diabetes. Study-wide background: Regarding age, gender and cell yields, patients proved similar to healthy donors.

Germline-derived CDR1 and CDR2 are SGDLS and YYNGEE. The CDR3 contains 15 residues. V shed 4 bases and J shed 2 bases, with 14 bases lying between them. The sample holds a few counts of this clone. Antigen specificity is unknown. Every donor provided one heparinised blood draw, which averaged around 120 mL. CD4+ naive, central memory, regulatory and stem cell-like memory subsets were isolated by sorting on CD45RO/CCR7/CD25/CD127/CD95/CD27. The investigators reverse transcribed all of the isolated RNA, so they sequenced expressed TCRB transcripts. Some clones are missing from TCRdb's copy, which holds only in-frame ones; the method was immunoSEQ multiplex PCR. Among about 130,000 clones, around 8.8% were seen once, and the ten largest hold 0.75%. General study points: In all four CD4+ subsets, TCRB CDR3 length was significantly, moderately reduced in type 1 diabetes. A greater similarity of naive, central memory and Treg TCRB repertoires was seen among patients than among healthy donors.

V and J are TRBV9 and TRBJ2-3; D perhaps matches TRBD2 (6 bases). This receptor was identified in a man aged 25 to 40 with type 1 diabetes. Sequencing used central memory CD4+ T cells from blood. The CDR3 bases are TGTGCCAGCAGCAATTTAATGGACTACACAGATACGCAGTATTTT. Protein: CASSNLMDYTDTQYF.